This is a list of T cell receptor beta chains from one sample in a study of T cells in Graves' hyperthyroidism and ophthalmopathy. TCRdb itself ran the multiplex PCR reads through MiXCR, one entry per CDR3 protein. The table includes 300,000 to 400,000 distinct CDR3 sequences, about 15% detected once. The specimen was blood. The receptors derive from a woman aged 60-75 years with Graves' hyperthyroidism. CDR3s include the opening cysteine and the closing phenylalanine or tryptophan. Only some rows state a clone size, as once, few, many or a class for expanded clones.

clone size	J gene	V gene	CDR3 protein
.	TRBJ2-3	TRBV6-6	CASSYSGVAGDTQYF
many	TRBJ2-7	TRBV9	CASSVELAGFHEQYF
many	TRBJ2-7	TRBV18	CASSRAGVYEQYF
few	TRBJ2-1	TRBV19	CASSIRETSGFYNEQFF
many	TRBJ2-5	TRBV28	CASSLGGGWAETQYF
.	TRBJ2-7	TRBV4-1	CASSSPGLAGGEQYF
many	TRBJ2-3	TRBV27	CASSLILSAVDTQYF
.	TRBJ1-1	TRBV28	CASRPDRVGTGAFF
few	TRBJ2-7	TRBV6-1	CASTGTAYYEQYF
few	TRBJ2-6	TRBV18	CASSPPGFSGANVLTF
.	TRBJ2-1	TRBV29-1	CSAPSGFYNEQFF
many	TRBJ2-1	TRBV30	CAWSHPRASGRYNEQFF
many	TRBJ2-3	TRBV24-1	CATSALGESGDTQYF
many	TRBJ1-1	TRBV2	CASQQGGETEAFF
few	TRBJ2-2	TRBV10-3	CAISGSGTSGAYTGELFF
.	TRBJ2-5	TRBV4-1	CVSSQGTGRLWGETQYF
many	TRBJ2-7	TRBV12-3/TRBV12-4	CASSPDLASYEQYF
many	TRBJ2-1	TRBV11-3	CASTPPHGGYEQFF
.	TRBJ2-7	TRBV7-3	CASSPAGASAEQYF
.	TRBJ2-3	TRBV5-4	CASSPGTSGRSSTDTQYF
few	TRBJ2-3	TRBV20-1	CSAREGVTDTQYF
.	TRBJ1-3	TRBV19	CASSIGNLGGNTIYF
many	TRBJ2-1	TRBV7-2	CASSLGEGVNEQFF
few	TRBJ1-1	TRBV19	CASSIDSGTGGYGTEAFF
many	TRBJ2-3	TRBV6-6	CASSYSDRELGDTQYF
many	TRBJ2-2	TRBV30	CAWRVKGLAGTGELFF
.	TRBJ1-1	TRBV6-1	CASSDYGWDTEAFF
many	TRBJ1-1	TRBV10-3	CAITGQMNTEAFF
few	TRBJ2-2	TRBV20-1	CSASRDRGTGELFF
.	TRBJ2-7	TRBV27	CASSGTRDYEQYF
.	TRBJ2-1	TRBV4-1	CASSPGLLPHNEQFF
few	TRBJ1-2	TRBV5-1	CASSLWTGGDYGYTF
many	TRBJ2-3	TRBV2	CASSELLIGDTQYF
many	TRBJ1-1	TRBV3-1	CASSQSVNTEAFF
.	TRBJ1-2	TRBV12-3/TRBV12-4	CASSFRGQGDYTF
many	TRBJ1-1	TRBV18	CASSPIRDTNTEAFF
.	TRBJ2-7	TRBV27	CASSFGAGEQYF
many	TRBJ2-7	TRBV30	CAWSPQSSYEQYF
.	TRBJ2-3	TRBV14	CASSHRSGGARTDTQYF
.	TRBJ2-2	TRBV19	CASRSGGTGELFF
many	TRBJ2-1	TRBV28	CASSLSGREQFF
many	TRBJ2-5	TRBV28	CASSSLPPGTLEETQYF
.	TRBJ2-3	TRBV20-1	CSASRAREWGTDTQYF
.	TRBJ2-5	TRBV28	CASSLRDRWYF
many	TRBJ2-7	TRBV28	CASSTGLFYEQYF
.	TRBJ2-3	TRBV3-1	CASSQGTFTDTQYF
.	TRBJ1-6	TRBV2	CASADSRGSPLHF
many	TRBJ1-3	TRBV3-1	CASSQGGQWAGNTIYF
.	TRBJ2-7	TRBV20-1	CSARGRDSLYEQYF
many	TRBJ2-7	TRBV6-1	CASSREGFYEQYF